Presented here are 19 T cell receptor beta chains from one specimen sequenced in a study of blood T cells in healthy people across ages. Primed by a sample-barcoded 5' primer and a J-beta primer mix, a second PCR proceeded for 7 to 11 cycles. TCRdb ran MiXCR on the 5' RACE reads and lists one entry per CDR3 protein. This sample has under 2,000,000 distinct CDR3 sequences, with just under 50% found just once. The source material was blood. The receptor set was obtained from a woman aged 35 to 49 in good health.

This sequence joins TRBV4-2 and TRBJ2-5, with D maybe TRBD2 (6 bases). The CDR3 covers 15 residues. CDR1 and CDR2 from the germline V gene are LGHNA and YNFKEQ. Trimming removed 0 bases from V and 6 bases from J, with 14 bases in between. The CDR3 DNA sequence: TGTGCCAGCAGCCAAGATCCGGGGGTCCTTCAGACCCAGTACTTC. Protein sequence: CASSQDPGVLQTQYF.

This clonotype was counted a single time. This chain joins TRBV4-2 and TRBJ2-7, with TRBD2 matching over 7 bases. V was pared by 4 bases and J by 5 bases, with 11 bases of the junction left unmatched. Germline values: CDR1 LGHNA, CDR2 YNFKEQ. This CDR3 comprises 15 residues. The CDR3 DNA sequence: TGTGCCAGCAGCCCCACGTTTGCGGGGGAAAACGAGCAGTACTTC. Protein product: CASSPTFAGENEQYF.

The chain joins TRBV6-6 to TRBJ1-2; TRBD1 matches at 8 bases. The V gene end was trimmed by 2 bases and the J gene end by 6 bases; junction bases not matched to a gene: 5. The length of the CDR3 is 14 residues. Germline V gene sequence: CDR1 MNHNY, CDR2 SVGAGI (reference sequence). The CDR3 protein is CASSYIGTGHGYTF. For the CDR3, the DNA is TGTGCCAGCAGTTACATCGGGACAGGACATGGCTACACCTTC.

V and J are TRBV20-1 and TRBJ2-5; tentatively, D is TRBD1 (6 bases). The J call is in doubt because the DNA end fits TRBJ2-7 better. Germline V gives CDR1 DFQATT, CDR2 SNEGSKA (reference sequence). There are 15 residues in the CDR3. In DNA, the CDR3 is TGCAGTGCTGTGTCCCCCAGGGGTCCAATCTACGAGCAGTACTTC. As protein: CSAVSPRGPIYEQYF.

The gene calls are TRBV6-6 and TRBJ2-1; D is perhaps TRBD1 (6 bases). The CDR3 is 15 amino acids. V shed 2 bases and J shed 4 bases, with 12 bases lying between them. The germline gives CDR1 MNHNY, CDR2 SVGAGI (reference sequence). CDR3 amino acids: CASSYGGESYNEQFF. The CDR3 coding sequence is TGTGCCAGCAGTTACGGGGGCGAGAGTTACAATGAGCAGTTCTTC.

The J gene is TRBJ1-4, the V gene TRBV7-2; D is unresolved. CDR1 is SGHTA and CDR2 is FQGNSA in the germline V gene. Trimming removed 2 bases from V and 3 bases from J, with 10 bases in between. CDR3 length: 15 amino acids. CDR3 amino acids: CASSLSGAPNEKLFF. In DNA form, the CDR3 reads TGTGCCAGCAGCTTATCCGGAGCACCTAATGAAAAACTGTTTTTT.

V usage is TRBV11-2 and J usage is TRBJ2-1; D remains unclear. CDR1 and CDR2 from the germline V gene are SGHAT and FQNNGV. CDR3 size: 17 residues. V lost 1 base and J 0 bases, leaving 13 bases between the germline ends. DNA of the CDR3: TGTGCCAGCAGCTTAGTGGTTGGGTCAAGCTCCTACAATGAGCAGTTCTTC. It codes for CASSLVVGSSSYNEQFF. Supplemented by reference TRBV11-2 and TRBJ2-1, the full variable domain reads EAGVAQSPRYKIIEKRQSVAFWCNPISGHATLYWYQQILGQGPKLLIQFQNNGVVDDSQLPKDRFSAERLKGVDSTLKIQPAKLEDSAVYLCASSLVVGSSSYNEQFFGPGTRLTVL.

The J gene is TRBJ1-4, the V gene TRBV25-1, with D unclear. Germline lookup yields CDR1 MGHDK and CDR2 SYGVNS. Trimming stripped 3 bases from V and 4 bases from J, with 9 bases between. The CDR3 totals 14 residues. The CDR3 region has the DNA TGTGCCAGCAGTGATGCGGGGTATAATGAAAAACTGTTTTTT. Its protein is CASSDAGYNEKLFF.

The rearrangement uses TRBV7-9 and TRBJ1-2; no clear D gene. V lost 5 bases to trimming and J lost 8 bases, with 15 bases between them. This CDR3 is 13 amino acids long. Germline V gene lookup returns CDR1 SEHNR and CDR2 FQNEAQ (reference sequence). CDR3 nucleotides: TGTGCCAGCAGCCCGCCAATAGGATACGGCTACACCTTC. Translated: CASSPPIGYGYTF.

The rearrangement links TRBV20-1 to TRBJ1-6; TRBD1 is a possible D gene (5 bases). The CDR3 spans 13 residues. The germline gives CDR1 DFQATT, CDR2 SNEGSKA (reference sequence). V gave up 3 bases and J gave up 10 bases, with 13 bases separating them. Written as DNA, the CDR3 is TGCAGTGCTAGTCAGGGTATGAGGTCACCCCTCCACTTT. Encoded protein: CSASQGMRSPLHF.

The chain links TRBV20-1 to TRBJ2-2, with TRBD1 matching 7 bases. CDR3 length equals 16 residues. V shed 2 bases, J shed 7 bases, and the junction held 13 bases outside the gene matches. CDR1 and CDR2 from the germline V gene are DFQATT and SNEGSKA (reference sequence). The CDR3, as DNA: TGCAGTGCTAGATGGGGATGGCAGGGGGATGGCGGGGAGCTGTTTTTT. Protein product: CSARWGWQGDGGELFF.

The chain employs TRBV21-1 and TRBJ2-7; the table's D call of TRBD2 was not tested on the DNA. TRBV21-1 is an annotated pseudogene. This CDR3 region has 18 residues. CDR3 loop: CASSLRCLGSGVSYEQYF. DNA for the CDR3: TGTGCCAGCAGCCTACGGTGCTTGGGGAGCGGGGTCTCCTACGAGCAGTACTTC.

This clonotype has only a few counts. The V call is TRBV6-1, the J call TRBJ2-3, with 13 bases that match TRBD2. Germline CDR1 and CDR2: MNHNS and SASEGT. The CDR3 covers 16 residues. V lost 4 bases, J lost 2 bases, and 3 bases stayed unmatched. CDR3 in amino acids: CASSGTSGGITDTQYF. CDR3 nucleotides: TGTGCCAGCAGTGGGACTAGCGGGGGAATCACAGATACGCAGTATTTT.

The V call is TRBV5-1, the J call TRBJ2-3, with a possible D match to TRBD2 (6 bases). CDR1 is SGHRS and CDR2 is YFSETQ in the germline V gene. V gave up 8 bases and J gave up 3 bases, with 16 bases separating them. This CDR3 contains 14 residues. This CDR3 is CASSQPGETDTQYF. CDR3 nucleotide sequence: TGCGCCAGTAGTCAACCGGGGGAGACAGATACGCAGTATTTT. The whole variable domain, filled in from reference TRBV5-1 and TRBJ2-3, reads KAGVTQTPRYLIKTRGQQVTLSCSPISGHRSVSWYQQTPGQGLQFLFEYFSETQRNKGNFPGRFSGRQFSNSRSEMNVSTLELGDSALYLCASSQPGETDTQYFGPGTRLTVL.

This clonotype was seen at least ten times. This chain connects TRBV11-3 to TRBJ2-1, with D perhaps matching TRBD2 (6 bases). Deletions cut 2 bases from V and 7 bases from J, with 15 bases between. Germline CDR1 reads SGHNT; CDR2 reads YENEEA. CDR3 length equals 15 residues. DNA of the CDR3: TGTGCCAGCAGCTTACGGGGATCAGGAGGGAATGAGCAGTTCTTC. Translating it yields CASSLRGSGGNEQFF.

CDR3 sequence: CASSHPPMTLDQETQYF. The CDR3 DNA is TGCGCCAGCAGCCATCCCCCAATGACACTAGACCAAGAGACCCAGTACTTC. This chain uses TRBV4-3 with TRBJ2-5, with D possibly matching TRBD2 (5 bases). The CDR3 consists of 17 residues. Germline V gene sequence: CDR1 LGHNA, CDR2 YSLEER. The ends were cut back, 3 bases at V and 0 bases at J, with 17 bases in the middle.

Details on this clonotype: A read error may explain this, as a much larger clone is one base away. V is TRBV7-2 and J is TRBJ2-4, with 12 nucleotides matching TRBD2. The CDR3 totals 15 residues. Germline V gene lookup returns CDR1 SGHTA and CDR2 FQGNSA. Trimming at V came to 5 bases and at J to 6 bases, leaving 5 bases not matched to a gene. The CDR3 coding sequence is TGTGCCAGCAGCCTTAGACTAGCGGGGGTAAACATTCAGTACTTC. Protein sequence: CASSLRLAGVNIQYF.

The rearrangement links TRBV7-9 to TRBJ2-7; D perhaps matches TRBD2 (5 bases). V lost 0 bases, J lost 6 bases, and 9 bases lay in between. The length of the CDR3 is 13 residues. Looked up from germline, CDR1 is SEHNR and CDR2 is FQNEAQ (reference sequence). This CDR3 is CASSLAGSAEQYF. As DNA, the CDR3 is TGTGCCAGCAGCTTAGCGGGGAGTGCCGAGCAGTACTTC.

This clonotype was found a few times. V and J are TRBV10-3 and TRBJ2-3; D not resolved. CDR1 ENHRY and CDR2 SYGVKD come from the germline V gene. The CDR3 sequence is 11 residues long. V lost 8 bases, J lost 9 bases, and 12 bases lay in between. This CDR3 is CAISESGTQYF. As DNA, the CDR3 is TGTGCCATCTCCGAAAGTGGAACGCAGTATTTT.